The following is a T cell receptor beta chain sequence with its context. Its antigen is currently unknown. The sample is drawn from a study of shared clonotypes between healthy human individuals. Findings and limits, study-wide: An expected dependence of interdonor clonotype sharing on sequencing depth was noted.

Germline CDR1 SGHRS, CDR2 YFSETQ. This CDR3 spans 18 amino acids. V was cut by 4 bases and J by 0 bases, with 20 bases left in between. Roughly 27,000 T cell genomes, or around 330 ng DNA, went into replicate PCRs of unsorted PBMC. Unsorted PBMC DNA underwent sequencing on ten immunoSEQ deep assay plates. Data came from immunoSEQ multiplex PCR; TCRdb stores just in-frame clones and leaves some out. The data show around 500,000 clones, 79% seen once. Within Nashville, Tennessee resided all donors, each a Caucasian adult. The clonotype comes from a woman aged 40 to 55 in good health. Some clones in this sample may be carry-over from other donors' samples. The J gene is TRBJ2-1, the V gene TRBV5-1; weak D call: TRBD1 (6 bases). The sequencing sample was made of PBMCs. This CDR3 reads CASSDGAWGRSSYNEQFF. The DNA of the CDR3 is TGCGCCAGCAGCGATGGGGCCTGGGGGCGAAGCTCCTACAATGAGCAGTTCTTC. The variable domain in full, completed from reference TRBV5-1 and TRBJ2-1, reads KAGVTQTPRYLIKTRGQQVTLSCSPISGHRSVSWYQQTPGQGLQFLFEYFSETQRNKGNFPGRFSGRQFSNSRSEMNVSTLELGDSALYLCASSDGAWGRSSYNEQFFGPGTRLTVL.